This T cell receptor beta chain stems from a study of shared clonotypes between healthy human individuals. At a deep level, the assay was run. How the authors handled the data: In the immunoSEQ data, sequences were junction-only and lacked quality scores, so filtering differed. Profiled with immunoSEQ multiplex PCR; TCRdb holds only in-frame clones, not every one. That table gives V, J and clone size, and the DNA gave D and trimming. The profile shows hundreds of thousands of clones, around 80% of them singletons. There are 15 residues in the CDR3. V shed 2 bases and J 0 bases; nucleotides not matched to a gene: 2. Germline values: CDR1 SGHDT, CDR2 YYEEEE. Donation came from healthy HIV-negative adults that had no recent acute infections or vaccinations.

The chain recombines TRBV5-6 with TRBJ2-5; 9 nucleotides match TRBD2. Sequencing was performed on PBMCs. This receptor was taken from a woman in her forties in good health. Some clones in this sample may be carry-over from other donors' samples. The CDR3 spells CASSFAGGNQETQYF. CDR3 bases: TGTGCCAGCAGCTTTGCGGGAGGGAACCAAGAGACCCAGTACTTC. The full variable domain, its missing parts supplied by reference TRBV5-6 and TRBJ2-5, is DAGVTQSPTHLIKTRGQQVTLRCSPKSGHDTVSWYQQALGQGPQFIFQYYEEEERQRGNFPDRFSGHQFPNYSSELNVNALLLGDSALYLCASSFAGGNQETQYFGPGTRLLVL.